This T cell receptor beta chain was observed in a study of blood T cell repertoires in COVID-19. Across the study: Researchers got acute and convalescent COVID-19 samples from the United States, Italy and Spain. T cells, B-cell-depleted T cells, or PBMCs provided the cDNA or gDNA that served as material.

Original processing notes: Amplification from reference gene primers served as the basis for estimated nucleated cell counts. The repertoire was sequenced with immunoSEQ multiplex PCR; TCRdb's copy has only in-frame clones and lacks some. D and trimming come from the DNA, and the V and J calls and clone size come from that table. The profile shows a few hundred thousand clones, 70% to 90% of them singletons. V was cut by 11 bases and J by 6 bases, with 14 bases left in between. The CDR3 is 12 residues long. The V gene's germline CDR1 is MNHEY and CDR2 SVGAGI. The chain has TRBV6-5 and TRBJ2-1, with D unclear. Sequencing input: peripheral blood. The origin of this receptor is a woman between 25 and 40 years old with COVID-19, enrolled during active disease. In nucleotides, the CDR3 is TGTGCCTCCCTTGGCCGATTCAATGAGCAGTTCTTC. Protein product: CASLGRFNEQFF.